A single sample is the source of the 10 T cell receptor beta chains below, sequenced in a study of T-cell reconstitution after alpha-beta-depleted transplantation in children. No antigen has been identified for these receptors. Study results and caveats: At the one-year point after transplant, T-cell counts and TCRbeta diversity were found to come mostly from T cells that had been newly produced.

During its preparation, the TCRbeta library received unique molecular identifiers. TCRdb processed the PCR reads anew with MiXCR; each CDR3 protein has one entry. The data show some 300,000 distinct CDR3 sequences, 6.5% to 9% seen once. Source: peripheral blood, taken 360 days after TCRalphabeta/CD19-depleted stem cell transplant. Every receptor here comes from a female patient aged 2 to 10 who had a stem cell transplant for Fanconi anemia, so the T cells may come from the graft donor.

This clonotype was recorded a few times. The chain combines TRBV6-5 with TRBJ2-3; 12 bases agree with TRBD2. V lost 0 bases and J lost 2; bases outside the gene matches: 3. Per germline, CDR1 MNHEY and CDR2 SVGAGI. The CDR3 is made up of 17 amino acids. CDR3 amino acids: CASSYSGLAGNTDTQYF. The CDR3, as DNA: TGTGCCAGCAGTTACTCGGGACTAGCGGGCAACACAGATACGCAGTATTTT.

This clonotype was observed at least ten times. The chain uses TRBV6-6 and TRBJ2-5; a weak D match, TRBD1 (7 bases). The CDR3 consists of 11 residues. V was shortened by 8 bases and J by 13 bases, with 17 bases between the two germline ends. CDR1 is MNHNY and CDR2 is SVGAGI in the germline V gene (reference sequence). The CDR3 DNA reads as TGTGCCAGCGCAAACCACAGGGGAGGGTACTTC. It yields the protein CASANHRGGYF.

This clonotype was seen more than once but under ten times. The chain employs TRBV4-1 and TRBJ1-6; D is uncertain. The germline V gene has CDR1 MGHRA and CDR2 YSYEKL. V gave up 1 base and J gave up 7 bases, with 11 bases separating them. The CDR3 covers 15 residues. The CDR3 coding sequence is TGCGCCAGCAGCCAAGCCTGGGGTCGAAATTCACCCCTCCACTTT. It yields the protein CASSQAWGRNSPLHF.

This clonotype was counted ten times or more. The chain recombines TRBV11-3 with TRBJ2-1; 15 bases match TRBD2. This CDR3 contains 19 residues. CDR1 and CDR2 from the germline V gene are SGHNT and YENEEA. Trimming removed 5 bases from V and 2 bases from J; junction bases left unmatched: 10. This chain's CDR3 is CASSQPGTSGGRTYNEQFF. The CDR3 region has the DNA TGTGCCAGCAGCCAACCCGGGACTAGCGGGGGGCGGACCTACAATGAGCAGTTCTTC.

There are many counts of this clonotype. V gene TRBV20-1 combines with J gene TRBJ2-2; 12 bases are a match to TRBD2. The J segment lost 0 bases and the V segment lost 0 bases, leaving 8 bases of the junction unmatched. Germline V gives CDR1 DFQATT, CDR2 SNEGSKA (reference sequence). The CDR3 runs to 19 residues. The chain's CDR3 is CSARDWAASGGANTGELFF. Here the CDR3 DNA reads TGCAGTGCTAGAGATTGGGCGGCTAGCGGGGGGGCGAACACCGGGGAGCTGTTTTTT.

This clonotype has a handful of counts. The chain couples TRBV7-9 to TRBJ1-5, with 7 bases identical to TRBD1. The CDR3 extends over 12 amino acids. V lost 6 bases and J lost 7; bases outside the gene matches: 3. CDR1 and CDR2 (germline): SEHNR, FQNEAQ (reference sequence). The CDR3, as DNA: TGTGCCAGCAGTAGGGACAGCCAGCCCCAGCATTTT. Translation gives CASSRDSQPQHF.

Comment on this clonotype: Being one base from a much bigger clone, this may be a read error. The chain is built from TRBV20-1 and TRBJ1-5; D call uncertain. The CDR3 covers 13 residues. The germline gives CDR1 DFQATT, CDR2 SNEGSKA (reference sequence). The CDR3 DNA follows: TGCAGTGCTAGACGGGATAGCATTCAGCCCCAGCATTTT. It yields the protein CSARRDSIQPQHF.

The table lists this clonotype with many counts. CDR3 coding DNA: TGTGCCAGCAGCTTAGATCTTGAGCAGTTCTTC. It translates to CASSLDLEQFF. The chain couples TRBV7-2 to TRBJ2-1; D is uncertain. This CDR3 has 11 residues. V was trimmed by 1 base and J by 9 bases, leaving 4 bases between them. CDR1 is SGHTA, CDR2 FQGNSA, per germline.

The chain has TRBV4-2 and TRBJ2-3; D tentatively reads TRBD1 or TRBD2 (6 bases each). The V gene's germline CDR1 is LGHNA and CDR2 YNFKEQ. Between the trimmed V and J ends, which lost 9 bases and 0 bases, there was a span of 19 bases. This CDR3 has 16 residues. CDR3 protein: CASSTKGGQSTDTQYF. The CDR3 DNA is TGTGCCAGTAGCACTAAGGGGGGCCAAAGCACAGATACGCAGTATTTT.

In its sample, this clonotype was seen many times. A junction boundary mismatches the germline segment, possibly from a read error. The chain carries TRBV6-1 and TRBJ2-3, with TRBD1 as a possible D gene (5 bases). CDR3 length: 15 residues. The germline gives CDR1 MNHNS, CDR2 SASEGT. CDR3 coding DNA: TGTGCCAGCGGTGACAGACCATTAGGCGCAGATACGCAGTATTTT. Protein product: CASGDRPLGADTQYF.